Following are 29 T cell receptor beta chains from one sample sequenced in a study of shared clonotypes between healthy human individuals. The protocol was immunoSEQ multiplex PCR, while the TCRdb copy is restricted to in-frame clones and leaves out a portion. The table has about a million clones, about 72% seen once; the top ten hold about 0.89%. Material: memory CD4+ T cells from PBMCs. This sample's subset: CD45RA-negative fraction. Receptor source: a man aged 18 to 30 in good health. Some clones in this sample may be carry-over from other donors' samples.

This clone was picked up one time. The CDR3 reads CASSSRDSVSDTQYF. The CDR3 nucleotides are TGTGCCAGCAGCTCCCGGGACAGCGTTTCGGATACGCAGTATTTT. The genes are TRBV5-4 and TRBJ2-3, with 7 bases lining up with TRBD1. Germline V gene lookup returns CDR1 SGHNT and CDR2 YYREEE (reference sequence). V trimming: 3 bases; J trimming: 6 bases; junction bases outside the gene matches: 10. The CDR3 spans 15 residues.

This sequence joins TRBV18 and TRBJ1-1; 7 bases match TRBD1. Germline-derived CDR1 and CDR2 are KGHSH and LQKENI. V shed 6 bases and J 4 bases; nucleotides not matched to a gene: 11. The CDR3 contains 15 residues. The DNA of the CDR3 is TGTGCCAGCTCCCGAGTAGGAACAGGGGCCACTGAAGCTTTCTTT. Protein product: CASSRVGTGATEAFF.

The V call is TRBV19, the J call TRBJ1-5, with D possibly matching TRBD1 (5 bases). With 2 bases removed from V and 0 bases from J, the gap between germline ends came to 14 bases. This CDR3 contains 17 residues. The germline V gene has CDR1 LNHDA and CDR2 SQIVND (reference sequence). The CDR3 DNA reads TGTGCCAGTAGTATACAGGGACTGACGGCTAGCAATCAGCCCCAGCATTTT. Protein sequence: CASSIQGLTASNQPQHF.

The V gene is TRBV12-2, the J gene TRBJ2-7; the tabulated D call, TRBD1, remains unverified against the DNA. TRBV12-2 is designated a pseudogene. This CDR3 has 15 residues. The CDR3 DNA is TGTGCAAGTCGCTTAGGGGGACAGGGGAGCTACGAGCAGTACTTC. This gives the protein CASRLGGQGSYEQYF.

CDR3 sequence reads: CASSPITGLDMNTEAFF. In nucleotides, the CDR3 is TGTGCCAGCTCACCAATCACAGGGCTTGATATGAACACTGAAGCTTTCTTT. The chain has TRBV18 and TRBJ1-1, with D possibly being TRBD1 (6 bases). The CDR3 contains 17 residues. The germline CDR1 and CDR2 sequences are KGHSH and LQKENI. V was clipped by 2 bases and J by 0 bases, with 16 bases between them.

This clone appeared a single time. The rearrangement uses TRBV2 and TRBJ2-1; weak D call: TRBD2 (6 bases). V gave up 2 bases and J gave up 2 bases, with 13 bases separating them. The V gene's germline CDR1 is SNHLY and CDR2 FYNNEI. This CDR3 has 16 residues. The CDR3 reads CASSETGEQPYNEQFF. The CDR3 DNA follows: TGTGCCAGCAGTGAAACGGGGGAGCAGCCCTACAATGAGCAGTTCTTC.

CDR3 protein: CASSDGVRNEQYF. The CDR3 coding sequence is TGTGCCAGCAGCGACGGGGTCAGAAACGAGCAGTACTTC. V gene TRBV6-5 combines with J gene TRBJ2-7, with a tentative D call TRBD2 (5 bases). V lost 6 bases and J lost 5, with 14 bases in between. Germline values: CDR1 MNHEY, CDR2 SVGAGI. The CDR3 runs 13 residues.

This sequence joins TRBV2 and TRBJ2-3; a weak D match, TRBD1 (5 bases). In germline, CDR1 is SNHLY, CDR2 FYNNEI. This CDR3 comprises 15 residues. V gave up 4 bases and J gave up 4 bases, with 15 bases separating them. The CDR3 here is CASSALGVGADTQYF. The CDR3 bases are TGTGCCAGCAGTGCCTTAGGGGTTGGCGCAGATACGCAGTATTTT.

Turning to this clone: One junction end does not reproduce the germline sequence, and a read error may be involved. The chain couples TRBV6-5 to TRBJ1-2, with D possibly matching TRBD1 (5 bases). CDR1 is MNHEY, CDR2 SVGAGI, per germline. The CDR3 totals 15 residues. Written as DNA, the CDR3 is TGTGCCAGCAGTTACCTATCGGAGGGGAGTTATGACTACACCTTC. This codes for CASSYLSEGSYDYTF.

J is TRBJ2-5 and V is TRBV29-1, with D maybe TRBD1 (6 bases). Germline values: CDR1 SQVTM, CDR2 ANQGSEA. Trimming took 1 base from V and 2 from J, leaving 11 bases between them. This CDR3 spans 14 amino acids. The CDR3 DNA is TGCAGCGTTGAAGGTGTGACAGGACAAGAGACCCAGTACTTC. Translated, it gives CSVEGVTGQETQYF.

About this clone: Different DNA sequences within this sample yield the same CDR3. The chain has TRBV28 and TRBJ2-1; TRBD2 matches at 8 bases. CDR3 length: 13 residues. With 6 bases clipped from V and 4 bases from J, the junction kept 2 bases outside the gene matches. Looked up from germline, CDR1 is MDHEN and CDR2 is SYDVKM. CDR3 sequence: CASSLAGYNEQFF. The CDR3 nucleotides read TGTGCCAGCAGCCTAGCGGGTTACAATGAGCAGTTCTTC. Filled out from reference TRBV28 and TRBJ2-1, the complete variable domain reads DVKVTQSSRYLVKRTGEKVFLECVQDMDHENMFWYRQDPGLGLRLIYFSYDVKMKEKGDIPEGYSVSREKKERFSLILESASTNQTSMYLCASSLAGYNEQFFGPGTRLTVL.

The chain recombines TRBV7-9 with TRBJ2-1; D gene ambiguous. The V end lost 1 base, the J end lost 0 bases, and 13 bases lay between the germline ends. This CDR3 contains 17 residues. Germline V gene sequence: CDR1 SEHNR, CDR2 FQNEAQ (reference sequence). The CDR3 nucleotides read TGTGCCAGCAGCTTAGGCAGATCCCCGAGCTCCTACAATGAGCAGTTCTTC. Encoded protein: CASSLGRSPSSYNEQFF. The full variable domain, with the rest looked up from reference TRBV7-9 and TRBJ2-1, is DTGVSQNPRHKITKRGQNVTFRCDPISEHNRLYWYRQTLGQGPEFLTYFQNEAQLEKSRLLSDRFSAERPKGSFSTLEIQRTEQGDSAMYLCASSLGRSPSSYNEQFFGPGTRLTVL.

CDR3 protein: CASSLLDRANYGYTF. DNA of the CDR3: TGCGCCAGCAGCCTCCTCGACAGGGCTAACTATGGCTACACCTTC. V gene TRBV4-1 combines with J gene TRBJ1-2; TRBD1 aligns across 7 bases. The CDR3 is 15 amino acids. Germline trimming cut 4 bases from V and 0 bases from J; bases unmatched to any gene: 5. The germline gives CDR1 MGHRA, CDR2 YSYEKL.

This sequence joins TRBV11-1 and TRBJ2-1; 14 nucleotides match TRBD2. Germline lookup yields CDR1 SGHAT and CDR2 FQDESV (reference sequence). This CDR3 is built from 19 residues. The trim removed 5 bases at V and 4 bases at J, leaving 13 bases unmatched. In DNA, the CDR3 is TGTGCCAGCAGCCGATCCCAGACTAGCGGGAGGGAGGTATACAATGAGCAGTTCTTC. It yields the protein CASSRSQTSGREVYNEQFF.

The CDR3: CASSAVMYPQYF. The CDR3 DNA is TGTGCCAGCAGTGCAGTGATGTACCCCCAGTACTTC. The chain recombines TRBV2 with TRBJ2-4; D gene uncertain. Germline V CDR1 and CDR2: SNHLY, FYNNEI. With 4 bases removed from V and 13 bases from J, the gap between germline ends came to 14 bases. The CDR3 totals 12 residues. Full variable domain (outside the CDR3, taken from reference TRBV2 and TRBJ2-4): EPEVTQTPSHQVTQMGQEVILRCVPISNHLYFYWYRQILGQKVEFLVSFYNNEISEKSEIFDDQFSVERPDGSNFTLKIRSTKLEDSAMYFCASSAVMYPQYFGAGTRLSVL.

The chain couples TRBV5-4 to TRBJ2-3; 10 bases fit TRBD2. The germline CDR1 and CDR2 sequences are SGHNT and YYREEE (reference sequence). J lost 5 bases, V lost 0 bases, and 0 bases had no gene match. This CDR3 has 14 amino acids. This chain's CDR3 is CASSLGLAGDTQYF. In DNA, the CDR3 is TGTGCCAGCAGCTTGGGACTAGCGGGAGATACGCAGTATTTT.

The chain has TRBV14 and TRBJ2-5; D ambiguous. V was clipped by 0 bases and J by 7 bases, with 6 bases between them. Germline loops: CDR1 SGHDN, CDR2 FVKESK. The CDR3 consists of 12 residues. DNA of the CDR3: TGTGCCAGCAGCCAAGATCGGGCGACCCAGTACTTC. It translates to CASSQDRATQYF.

The V call is TRBV28, the J call TRBJ2-7; a weak D match, TRBD1 (6 bases). The CDR3 sequence is 15 residues long. Germline V gene lookup returns CDR1 MDHEN and CDR2 SYDVKM. The ends were cut back, 6 bases at V and 2 bases at J, with 17 bases in the middle. The CDR3 reads CASSLGQLSTYEQYF. The CDR3 DNA follows: TGTGCCAGCAGCCTCGGACAGCTATCTACCTACGAGCAGTACTTC. Supplemented by reference TRBV28 and TRBJ2-7, the full variable domain reads DVKVTQSSRYLVKRTGEKVFLECVQDMDHENMFWYRQDPGLGLRLIYFSYDVKMKEKGDIPEGYSVSREKKERFSLILESASTNQTSMYLCASSLGQLSTYEQYFGPGTRLTVT.

The chain couples TRBV7-2 to TRBJ2-3; possible D gene TRBD2, 6 bases. Germline values: CDR1 SGHTA, CDR2 FQGNSA. Between the trimmed V and J ends, which lost 5 bases and 2 bases, there was a span of 11 bases. CDR3 length: 14 amino acids. The CDR3 loop is CASSRAGPTDTQYF. CDR3 nucleotide sequence: TGTGCCAGCAGCCGGGCGGGGCCCACAGATACGCAGTATTTT.

The V call is TRBV30, the J call TRBJ2-7, with D possibly being TRBD2 (6 bases). Deletions cut 1 base from V and 2 bases from J, with 12 bases between. Germline V gene sequence: CDR1 GTSNPN, CDR2 SVGIG (reference sequence). The CDR3 is 14 residues long. CDR3 amino acids: CAWSEGTPPYEQYF. The DNA for the CDR3 is TGTGCCTGGAGTGAGGGGACTCCTCCCTACGAGCAGTACTTC.

In this sample, this clone turned up a few times. This chain joins TRBV19 and TRBJ1-1; TRBD1 might be the D (6 bases). CDR3 length: 17 amino acids. Trimming took 3 bases from V and 1 from J, leaving 18 bases between them. Germline values: CDR1 LNHDA, CDR2 SQIVND (reference sequence). The CDR3 reads CASSIQGDTARNTEAFF. CDR3 nucleotide sequence: TGTGCCAGTAGTATTCAAGGGGACACGGCCCGGAACACTGAAGCTTTCTTT.

V usage is TRBV2 and J usage is TRBJ2-1; D perhaps matches TRBD2 (6 bases). Germline CDR1 SNHLY, CDR2 FYNNEI. Deletions cut 5 bases from V and 8 bases from J, with 16 bases between. The CDR3 is made up of 14 amino acids. DNA for the CDR3: TGTGCCAGCAGTAAGGGTGGTGGAGGGGATGAGCAGTTCTTC. Translating it yields CASSKGGGGDEQFF.

The chain uses TRBV5-1 and TRBJ2-1; 9 bases fit TRBD2. J lost 2 bases, V lost 1 base, and 4 bases had no gene match. The germline gives CDR1 SGHRS, CDR2 YFSETQ. This CDR3 is 16 amino acids long. DNA of the CDR3: TGCGCCAGCAGCTTGCGACTAGCGGCCCCCTACAATGAGCAGTTCTTC. The encoded protein is CASSLRLAAPYNEQFF.

The chain carries TRBV10-3 and TRBJ2-3; 8 bases are a match to TRBD2. V lost 5 bases to trimming and J lost 0 bases; unmatched junction nucleotides: 4. Germline V gene data show CDR1 as ENHRY and CDR2 as SYGVKD. The length of the CDR3 is 15 residues. The CDR3 coding sequence is TGTGCCATCAGTCAGACTAGCGACAGCACAGATACGCAGTATTTT. This gives the protein CAISQTSDSTDTQYF.

This chain joins TRBV11-2 and TRBJ1-1; D remains ambiguous. The germline gives CDR1 SGHAT, CDR2 FQNNGV. This CDR3 is built from 13 residues. Trimming took 6 bases from V and 0 from J, leaving 8 bases between them. This chain's CDR3 is CASRLQVNTEAFF. For the CDR3, the DNA is TGTGCCAGCAGACTCCAGGTGAACACTGAAGCTTTCTTT.

J is TRBJ2-7 and V is TRBV30; D uncertain. Germline-derived CDR1 and CDR2 are GTSNPN and SVGIG (reference sequence). The CDR3 loop spans 14 amino acids. Trimming took 2 bases from V and 4 from J, leaving 15 bases between them. CDR3 in amino acids: CAWSSRKGSYEQYF. In DNA form, the CDR3 reads TGTGCCTGGAGTTCACGAAAGGGTAGTTACGAGCAGTACTTC.

This clone appeared a few times. The genes are TRBV5-4 and TRBJ2-7; TRBD1 agrees at 10 bases. The junction had 8 bases not matched to a gene; V was cut back by 6 bases and J by 5 bases. Germline values: CDR1 SGHNT, CDR2 YYREEE (reference sequence). This CDR3 has 14 residues. The CDR3 here is CASTKTGGVDEQYF. The CDR3 nucleotides read TGTGCCAGCACCAAGACAGGGGGCGTCGACGAGCAGTACTTC. Supplemented by reference TRBV5-4 and TRBJ2-7, the full variable domain reads ETGVTQSPTHLIKTRGQQVTLRCSSQSGHNTVSWYQQALGQGPQFIFQYYREEENGRGNFPPRFSGLQFPNYSSELNVNALELDDSALYLCASTKTGGVDEQYFGPGTRLTVT.

This chain connects TRBV4-1 to TRBJ2-5; 7 bases line up with TRBD1. The CDR3 runs to 16 residues. Germline V lookup: CDR1 MGHRA, CDR2 YSYEKL. Trimming removed 1 base from V and 2 bases from J; junction bases left unmatched: 7. The CDR3 bases are TGCGCCAGCAGCCAAGGGTTAGGACAGGTACAAGAGACCCAGTACTTC. This translates into CASSQGLGQVQETQYF.

The gene calls are TRBV5-1 and TRBJ2-1, with D possibly being TRBD2 (6 bases). The CDR3 consists of 19 residues. Germline V lookup: CDR1 SGHRS, CDR2 YFSETQ. V was trimmed by 4 bases and J by 4 bases, leaving 27 bases between them. Here the CDR3 reads CASSLTGVPGVAQYNEQFF. The DNA of the CDR3 is TGCGCCAGCAGCCTCACGGGAGTTCCCGGCGTAGCTCAATACAATGAGCAGTTCTTC. Drawing the rest from reference TRBV5-1 and TRBJ2-1, the complete variable domain is KAGVTQTPRYLIKTRGQQVTLSCSPISGHRSVSWYQQTPGQGLQFLFEYFSETQRNKGNFPGRFSGRQFSNSRSEMNVSTLELGDSALYLCASSLTGVPGVAQYNEQFFGPGTRLTVL.